The source of this T cell receptor beta chain is a study of human T cells and chemical hapten exposure. Study information: Patch tests of 0.01% DPC on the upper back were read at 6 days.

TCRdb reprocessed the RACE reads with MiXCR, giving one entry per CDR3 protein. The table has over 85,000 distinct CDR3 sequences, roughly a tenth seen once. Described time point: pre-sensitization, week 0. Treatment noted: therapeutic diphenylcyclopropenone sensitization with weekly scalp DPC. The CDR3 contains 15 residues. Germline assignment: CDR1 SEHNR and CDR2 FQNEAQ (reference sequence). Trimming shortened V by 2 bases and J by 1 base, and 11 bases separated the two germline ends. Sequenced material: whole blood, taken in connection with sensitization to the hapten diphenylcyclopropenone (DPC). The clonotype originates from a woman aged 60-75 years with alopecia areata. Some clones in this sample may be carry-over from other donors' samples. The J gene is TRBJ1-1, the V gene TRBV7-9; D gene unclear. CDR3 nucleotide sequence: TGTGCCAGCAGCTTAAATGGACTGTCGAACACTGAAGCTTTCTTT. Translated, it gives CASSLNGLSNTEAFF.